These 27 T cell receptor beta chains were all obtained from the same sample, sequenced in a study of PD-1 blockade in mismatch repair-deficient tumors. The method was immunoSEQ multiplex PCR; TCRdb's version includes in-frame clones alone and lacks a portion of them. This sample has some 120,000 clones, with about 88% found just once. The input for sequencing was peripheral blood, taken 44 weeks after starting pembrolizumab. The source is an adult with mismatch repair-deficient cancer.

V gene TRBV9 combines with J gene TRBJ2-3; 7 bases are shared with TRBD2. This CDR3 is 17 amino acids long. CDR1 and CDR2 (germline): SGDLS, YYNGEE. Trimming at V came to 4 bases and at J to 3 bases, leaving 14 bases not matched to a gene. The DNA of the CDR3 is TGTGCCAGCAGCCAAAATAGCGCGGGGGAGCCTACAGATACGCAGTATTTT. It yields the protein CASSQNSAGEPTDTQYF.

The table lists this clone with a few counts. The rearrangement joins TRBV19 to TRBJ1-5; D may be TRBD1 (6 bases). CDR1 is LNHDA, CDR2 SQIVND, per germline (reference sequence). V was shortened by 9 bases and J by 3 bases, with 9 bases between the two germline ends. This CDR3 has 12 residues. CDR3: CASGQINQPQHF. CDR3 bases: TGTGCCAGCGGACAGATCAATCAGCCCCAGCATTTT.

The chain is built from TRBV9 and TRBJ2-7; the D is unclear. The CDR3 totals 14 residues. V lost 4 bases and J lost 1, with 12 bases in between. The germline V gene encodes CDR1 SGDLS and CDR2 YYNGEE. The CDR3 loop reads CASSLDTASYEQYF. The CDR3 DNA sequence: TGTGCCAGCAGCCTTGACACCGCATCCTACGAGCAGTACTTC.

The chain couples TRBV7-2 to TRBJ2-3; 9 bases match TRBD1. The CDR3 loop spans 14 amino acids. With 6 bases clipped from V and 8 bases from J, the junction kept 9 bases outside the gene matches. Germline V gene data show CDR1 as SGHTA and CDR2 as FQGNSA. The CDR3 DNA reads as TGTGCCAGCAGGGGGGACAGGGCAAAGGGTACGCAGTATTTT. This sequence encodes CASRGDRAKGTQYF.

This chain links TRBV5-5 with TRBJ2-7; no clear D. CDR1 is SGHKS and CDR2 is YYEKEE in the germline V gene (reference sequence). This CDR3 contains 13 residues. V was clipped by 1 base and J by 2 bases, with 7 bases between them. DNA for the CDR3: TGTGCCAGCAGCTTGATAGGCGCCTACGAGCAGTACTTC. Encoded protein: CASSLIGAYEQYF.

This clone was detected only once. The V call is TRBV30, the J call TRBJ2-4; TRBD2 matches at 15 bases. The J segment lost 8 bases and the V segment lost 2 bases, leaving 13 bases of the junction unmatched. The V gene's germline CDR1 is GTSNPN and CDR2 SVGIG (reference sequence). The CDR3 length is 18 residues. The chain's CDR3 is CAWSNHGTSGRLVDIQYF. CDR3 in DNA: TGTGCCTGGAGTAACCACGGGACTAGCGGGAGGTTGGTGGACATTCAGTACTTC.

The chain employs TRBV5-1 and TRBJ1-4; the match to TRBD1 covers 8 bases. The germline CDR1 and CDR2 sequences are SGHRS and YFSETQ. The CDR3 consists of 17 residues. The V segment lost 0 bases and the J segment 2 bases; nucleotides outside the gene matches: 6. The CDR3 DNA reads as TGCGCCAGCAGCTTGGGGGACAGGAGAGGCACTAATGAAAAACTGTTTTTT. This codes for CASSLGDRRGTNEKLFF.

The chain links TRBV7-2 to TRBJ2-1; D is perhaps TRBD2 (6 bases). V was cut by 2 bases and J by 4 bases, with 15 bases left in between. CDR1 is SGHTA and CDR2 is FQGNSA in the germline V gene. This CDR3 region has 16 residues. Written as DNA, the CDR3 is TGTGCCAGCAGCTTAAATGGAGGGGAGAAGTACAATGAGCAGTTCTTC. The encoded protein is CASSLNGGEKYNEQFF.

To note about this clone: Relative to the germline gene, one junction end is altered; a read error may explain this. V usage is TRBV6-5 and J usage is TRBJ2-7, with D hard to call. Germline lookup yields CDR1 MNHEY and CDR2 SVGAGI. This CDR3 spans 13 amino acids. CDR3: CASRYSTAYEQYF. CDR3 DNA sequence: TGTGCCAGCAGGTACTCGACGGCCTACGAGCAGTACTTC.

V is TRBV29-1 and J is TRBJ2-3, with 10 bases matching TRBD2. Germline CDR1 and CDR2: SQVTM and ANQGSEA. The J segment lost 1 base and the V segment lost 3 bases, leaving 4 bases of the junction unmatched. This CDR3 has 15 residues. CDR3 bases: TGCAGCGTTGACACCGGGACTAGCGGCACAGATACGCAGTATTTT. This translates into CSVDTGTSGTDTQYF.

The chain uses TRBV4-1 and TRBJ2-7; D remains ambiguous. V lost 6 bases to trimming and J lost 2 bases, with 14 bases between them. CDR3 length: 14 residues. Germline assignment: CDR1 MGHRA and CDR2 YSYEKL. CDR3: CASSFSDVTYEQYF. The CDR3 region has the DNA TGCGCCAGCAGTTTTAGTGACGTCACCTACGAGCAGTACTTC.

The genes are TRBV25-1 and TRBJ2-2; a possible D gene is TRBD1 (5 bases). The CDR3 spans 16 residues. Germline assignment: CDR1 MGHDK and CDR2 SYGVNS. V shed 3 bases and J shed 6 bases, with 17 bases lying between them. Here the CDR3 reads CASSDPRTPKAGELFF. Written as DNA, the CDR3 is TGTGCCAGCAGTGATCCGCGGACACCGAAGGCCGGGGAGCTGTTTTTT.

The rearrangement joins TRBV6-5 to TRBJ1-1; 7 positions match TRBD1. In germline, CDR1 is MNHEY, CDR2 SVGAGI. This CDR3 contains 13 residues. Unmatched junction bases numbered 3, after V lost 5 bases and J lost 3 bases. For the CDR3, the DNA is TGTGCCAGCAGTCACAGGGGCGACACTGAAGCTTTCTTT. It specifies CASSHRGDTEAFF.

The V gene is TRBV15, the J gene TRBJ2-1; TRBD2 might be the D (6 bases). CDR1 LNHNV and CDR2 YYDKDF come from the germline V gene (reference sequence). The CDR3 runs to 13 residues. Trimming left V 7 bases short and J 10 bases short, with 17 bases between. Here the CDR3 DNA reads TGTGCCACCACCCTGGACTATCAACTCGAGCAGTTCTTC. Encoded protein: CATTLDYQLEQFF. Full variable domain (rest looked up from reference TRBV15 and TRBJ2-1): DAMVIQNPRYQVTQFGKPVTLSCSQTLNHNVMYWYQQKSSQAPKLLFHYYDKDFNNEADTPDNFQSRRPNTSFCFLDIRSPGLGDTAMYLCATTLDYQLEQFFGPGTRLTVL.

This sequence joins TRBV7-8 and TRBJ2-7, with 9 bases aligning to TRBD2. Trimming removed 0 bases from V and 7 bases from J; junction bases left unmatched: 10. The CDR3 runs to 16 residues. Germline loops: CDR1 SGHVS, CDR2 FQNEAQ. DNA of the CDR3: TGTGCCAGCAGCTTAGCGGGGACTAGCTATCGAGATGAGCAGTACTTC. Translated, it gives CASSLAGTSYRDEQYF.

By share, this clone counts as medium-sized. The chain uses TRBV6-4 and TRBJ2-1, with TRBD2 matching 8 bases. The germline gives CDR1 MRHNA, CDR2 SNTAGT. The V segment lost 4 bases and the J segment 6 bases; nucleotides outside the gene matches: 2. The CDR3 runs 13 residues. The CDR3 protein is CASSAGGPNEQFF. The CDR3 DNA sequence: TGTGCCAGCAGTGCGGGAGGGCCCAATGAGCAGTTCTTC.

This rearrangement joins TRBV28 to TRBJ1-5; TRBD1 agrees at 10 bases. The CDR3 length is 15 residues. Germline assignment: CDR1 MDHEN and CDR2 SYDVKM. The J segment lost 6 bases and the V segment lost 7 bases, leaving 9 bases of the junction unmatched. The CDR3 DNA sequence: TGTGCCAGCATTTCGACAGGGGGCGCGGGTCAGCCCCAGCATTTT. It codes for CASISTGGAGQPQHF. Together with reference TRBV28 and TRBJ1-5, the CDR3 gives the full variable domain: DVKVTQSSRYLVKRTGEKVFLECVQDMDHENMFWYRQDPGLGLRLIYFSYDVKMKEKGDIPEGYSVSREKKERFSLILESASTNQTSMYLCASISTGGAGQPQHFGDGTRLSIL.

The chain carries TRBV30 and TRBJ2-1, with 7 positions matching TRBD2. This CDR3 has 13 residues. Germline lookup yields CDR1 GTSNPN and CDR2 SVGIG (reference sequence). With V trimmed by 5 bases and J by 1 base, 2 bases remained unmatched. The CDR3: CAWVGGSYNEQFF. The CDR3 coding sequence is TGTGCCTGGGTGGGGGGGTCCTACAATGAGCAGTTCTTC.

This clone occurred once. At one end, the junction sequence differs from germline, possibly due to a read error. J is TRBJ2-1 and V is TRBV7-7, with TRBD2 identical over 11 bases. Germline CDR1 is SSHAT and CDR2 is FNYEAQ (reference sequence). The CDR3 covers 16 residues. The chain's CDR3 is CASSYKLAGDRNEQFF. As DNA, the CDR3 is TGTGCTAGCAGTTACAAACTAGCGGGAGACCGAAATGAGCAGTTCTTC.

This clone was recorded only once. This rearrangement joins TRBV7-9 to TRBJ2-7, with 12 bases that match TRBD1. CDR3 length: 15 residues. Trimming removed 5 bases from V and 6 bases from J; junction bases left unmatched: 8. Germline V lookup: CDR1 SEHNR, CDR2 FQNEAQ (reference sequence). The CDR3 DNA reads TGTGCCAGCAGCCCGGGGGGGACAGGGGGCTTCGAGCAGTACTTC. Translated, it gives CASSPGGTGGFEQYF.

V gene TRBV7-9 combines with J gene TRBJ2-5, with D uncertain. Germline CDR1 is SEHNR and CDR2 is FQNEAQ (reference sequence). V lost 1 base and J lost 5, with 11 bases in between. This CDR3 has 14 amino acids. The CDR3 here is CASSLGGPWETQYF. The CDR3 region has the DNA TGTGCCAGCAGCTTAGGTGGGCCTTGGGAGACCCAGTACTTC. Looking up the rest from reference TRBV7-9 and TRBJ2-5 gives the full variable domain: DTGVSQNPRHKITKRGQNVTFRCDPISEHNRLYWYRQTLGQGPEFLTYFQNEAQLEKSRLLSDRFSAERPKGSFSTLEIQRTEQGDSAMYLCASSLGGPWETQYFGPGTRLLVL.

The rearrangement links TRBV19 to TRBJ2-1; D is possibly TRBD1 (5 bases). This CDR3 has 14 residues. The V end was cut by 2 bases, the J end by 2 bases, with 7 bases between. Germline CDR1 reads LNHDA; CDR2 reads SQIVND (reference sequence). In DNA, the CDR3 is TGTGCCAGTAGTATACAGGGTGCCTACAATGAGCAGTTCTTC. Its translation is CASSIQGAYNEQFF.

This clone has only one observation. The chain joins TRBV6-5 to TRBJ2-6; D not certain. The CDR3 is 14 residues long. The ends were cut back, 5 bases at V and 4 bases at J, with 9 bases in the middle. Germline CDR1 is MNHEY and CDR2 is SVGAGI. CDR3 protein: CASSPTGGANVLTF. The DNA of the CDR3 is TGTGCCAGCAGTCCTACTGGAGGGGCCAACGTCCTGACTTTC.

The chain links TRBV28 to TRBJ2-7, with D possibly being TRBD2 (6 bases). V lost 3 bases to trimming and J lost 0 bases, with 18 bases between them. Germline V CDR1 and CDR2: MDHEN, SYDVKM. The CDR3 contains 17 residues. In DNA, the CDR3 is TGTGCCAGCAGTTTGCTCCCGCGGTTAGCGGTCTCCTACGAGCAGTACTTC. It yields the protein CASSLLPRLAVSYEQYF.

The chain joins TRBV2 to TRBJ2-3, with D uncertain. CDR3 length: 14 residues. V was cut by 1 base and J by 2 bases, with 7 bases left in between. Looked up from germline, CDR1 is SNHLY and CDR2 is FYNNEI. CDR3 residues: CASSEGSTTDTQYF. The CDR3 DNA reads as TGTGCCAGCAGTGAAGGTAGCACCACAGATACGCAGTATTTT.

The chain joins TRBV6-1 to TRBJ1-1; the D is unclear. CDR1 and CDR2 (germline): MNHNS, SASEGT. With 7 bases removed from V and 4 bases from J, the gap between germline ends came to 13 bases. There are 13 residues in the CDR3. The CDR3 DNA is TGTGCCAGCAACATAAATGGGCGCACTGAAGCTTTCTTT. This translates into CASNINGRTEAFF.

This clone was detected once. The chain combines TRBV5-6 with TRBJ2-4; D assignment may be TRBD1 or TRBD2 (5 bases each). V was cut by 1 base and J by 0 bases, with 17 bases left in between. From germline, CDR1 is SGHDT and CDR2 YYEEEE. The CDR3 has 18 amino acids. CDR3 protein: CASSLFGVGTTAKNIQYF. DNA for the CDR3: TGTGCCAGCAGCTTGTTCGGGGTGGGGACCACAGCCAAAAACATTCAGTACTTC.